The clone carrying this T cell receptor (beta chain) occurred a few times. Its antigen remains unknown. Regarding time point: patch test 1, 2 weeks after DPC sensitization. The sample's treatment: therapeutic diphenylcyclopropenone sensitization with weekly scalp DPC. This record comes from a study of human T cells and chemical hapten exposure. Germline CDR1 is SGHTA and CDR2 is FQGNSA. V shed 1 base and J shed 0 bases, with 10 bases lying between them. The length of the CDR3 is 15 residues. Study-level results: Alopecia affected the donors, so their immune response may differ from healthy people's.

Per the original methods: Sequenced samples showed a median of around 96,000 TCRs each, with counts running from about 20,000 to 690,000. TCRdb reanalysed the RACE reads using MiXCR and keeps one entry per CDR3 protein. The V and J calls, along with clone size, are taken from TCRdb and not from the paper's own processing. This table has 65,000 to 80,000 distinct CDR3 sequences, 9% to 12% appearing once. The chain links TRBV7-2 to TRBJ2-7; D remains ambiguous. Sequenced here: whole blood, sampled in connection with sensitization to the hapten diphenylcyclopropenone (DPC). The receptor was isolated from a woman between 45 and 60 years old with alopecia areata. Some clones in this sample may be carry-over from other donors' samples. CDR3 amino acids: CASSLDPGSSYEQYF. CDR3 bases: TGTGCCAGCAGCTTAGACCCAGGCAGCTCCTACGAGCAGTACTTC.